These 17 T cell receptor beta chains came from one sample sequenced in a study of blood T cell repertoires in COVID-19. Data came from immunoSEQ multiplex PCR; TCRdb stores just in-frame clones and leaves some out. Here the sample spans some 200,000 clones, about four fifths being singletons. Material: peripheral blood. The receptor source for this set is a woman under 40 who had recovered from COVID-19.

This chain links TRBV2 with TRBJ2-7, with D possibly TRBD2 on 7 matching bases. The ends were cut back, 5 bases at V and 6 bases at J, with 17 bases in the middle. The CDR3 contains 14 residues. The germline V gene has CDR1 SNHLY and CDR2 FYNNEI. As DNA, the CDR3 is TGTGCCAGCAGTCGGGTGGGAGGGGGGCGCGAGCAGTACTTC. Translated, it gives CASSRVGGGREQYF.

This sequence joins TRBV10-3 and TRBJ2-3; 10 bases map to TRBD2. Trimming cost V 6 bases and J 1 base; bases outside gene matches: 16. Germline lookup yields CDR1 ENHRY and CDR2 SYGVKD. CDR3 length equals 19 residues. The CDR3 sequence: CAIRTSGSGRRFGTDTQYF. DNA of the CDR3: TGTGCCATCAGGACCTCTGGTAGCGGGAGGCGGTTCGGCACAGATACGCAGTATTTT.

The V call is TRBV28, the J call TRBJ2-2, with 7 bases fitting TRBD1. Germline V CDR1 and CDR2: MDHEN, SYDVKM. V trimming: 5 bases; J trimming: 7 bases; junction bases outside the gene matches: 10. The CDR3 spans 15 residues. CDR3 nucleotide sequence: TGTGCCAGCAGTAGGATCGACAGGGATGACGGGGAGCTGTTTTTT. Its translation is CASSRIDRDDGELFF.

This clone was detected many times. The chain combines TRBV7-3 with TRBJ2-1; 7 bases agree with TRBD1. The CDR3 consists of 17 residues. Losses at the gene ends were 5 bases for V and 3 bases for J; bases not matched to a gene: 13. The V gene's germline CDR1 is SGHTA and CDR2 FQGTGA. CDR3 DNA sequence: TGTGCCAGCAGCCCCTCAAGGTCGACAGGGAGCTACAATGAGCAGTTCTTC. Translation gives CASSPSRSTGSYNEQFF. The complete variable domain, with remaining parts taken from reference TRBV7-3 and TRBJ2-1, reads GAGVSQTPSNKVTEKGKYVELRCDPISGHTALYWYRQSLGQGPEFLIYFQGTGAADDSGLPNDRFFAVRPEGSVSTLKIQRTERGDSAVYLCASSPSRSTGSYNEQFFGPGTRLTVL.

As regards this clone: The junction and the germline gene differ at one end; a read error may be behind it. The chain couples TRBV7-7 to TRBJ2-2, with TRBD2 matching 13 bases. CDR1 is SSHAT and CDR2 is FNYEAQ in the germline V gene (reference sequence). This CDR3 contains 15 residues. This CDR3 reads CASTPGLAGTGELFF. CDR3 DNA sequence: TGTGCTAGCACCCCGGGACTAGCGGGGACCGGGGAGCTGTTTTTT.

The chain combines TRBV9 with TRBJ2-7; 7 nucleotides line up with TRBD1. CDR1 is SGDLS and CDR2 is YYNGEE in the germline V gene. With 3 bases clipped from V and 3 bases from J, the junction kept 12 bases outside the gene matches. The CDR3 loop spans 16 amino acids. The CDR3 protein is CASSAGWGTDRYEQYF. In nucleotides, the CDR3 is TGTGCCAGCAGCGCGGGGTGGGGGACAGACCGCTACGAGCAGTACTTC. The whole variable domain, remainder taken from reference TRBV9 and TRBJ2-7, is DSGVTQTPKHLITATGQRVTLRCSPRSGDLSVYWYQQSLDQGLQFLIQYYNGEERAKGNILERFSAQQFPDLHSELNLSSLELGDSALYFCASSAGWGTDRYEQYFGPGTRLTVT.

The chain uses TRBV19 and TRBJ1-2, with 7 bases identical to TRBD1. V dropped 3 bases and J dropped 4; count of bases not matched to a gene: 5. The germline V gene has CDR1 LNHDA and CDR2 SQIVND (reference sequence). This CDR3 has 14 amino acids. The CDR3 sequence: CASSIQTGAYGYTF. The CDR3 DNA reads as TGTGCCAGTAGTATCCAAACAGGGGCCTATGGCTACACCTTC. Variable domain in full (rest from reference TRBV19 and TRBJ1-2): DGGITQSPKYLFRKEGQNVTLSCEQNLNHDAMYWYRQDPGQGLRLIYYSQIVNDFQKGDIAEGYSVSREKKESFPLTVTSAQKNPTAFYLCASSIQTGAYGYTFGSGTRLTVV.

The V call is TRBV5-5, the J call TRBJ2-1; perhaps TRBD2 as D (6 bases). Germline assignment: CDR1 SGHKS and CDR2 YYEKEE (reference sequence). This CDR3 is 15 amino acids long. With 2 bases removed from V and 10 bases from J, the gap between germline ends came to 19 bases. In nucleotides, the CDR3 is TGTGCCAGCAGCTTAGTCGGACTAATAGAATTGGAGCAGTTCTTC. Translated, it gives CASSLVGLIELEQFF.

This clone was seen a few times. The chain couples TRBV2 to TRBJ1-2, with 10 bases that match TRBD1. With 6 bases clipped from V and 7 bases from J, the junction kept 8 bases outside the gene matches. Germline values: CDR1 SNHLY, CDR2 FYNNEI. The CDR3 extends over 14 amino acids. CDR3 region: CASRTGGSPLGYTF. Written as DNA, the CDR3 is TGTGCCAGCAGGACAGGGGGCTCCCCTCTTGGCTACACCTTC.

This clone was counted only a few times. The chain joins TRBV30 to TRBJ1-2; possible D gene TRBD1, 5 bases. V shed 3 bases and J shed 7 bases, with 12 bases lying between them. The CDR3 covers 12 residues. The V gene's germline CDR1 is GTSNPN and CDR2 SVGIG (reference sequence). This chain's CDR3 is CAWRRGLLGYTF. CDR3 nucleotides: TGTGCCTGGAGGAGGGGACTGCTTGGCTACACCTTC.

Concerning this clone: The sample carries other DNA sequences with the same CDR3. CDR3: CASSGTGFSGNTIYF. The DNA of the CDR3 is TGTGCCAGCAGTGGCACCGGGTTCTCTGGAAACACCATATATTTT. The V call is TRBV2, the J call TRBJ1-3; D unresolved. Germline V gene lookup returns CDR1 SNHLY and CDR2 FYNNEI. The length of the CDR3 is 15 residues. Trimming took off 4 bases at V and 0 bases at J, with 10 bases between the two ends.

Written as DNA, the CDR3 is TGCGCCAGCAGCTCGCCGACAGGGCAAGAGACCCAGTACTTC. Translation: CASSSPTGQETQYF. The chain couples TRBV5-1 to TRBJ2-5, with 7 bases matching TRBD1. The germline V gene has CDR1 SGHRS and CDR2 YFSETQ. Losses at the gene ends were 3 bases for V and 2 bases for J; bases not matched to a gene: 4. The CDR3 is 14 amino acids.

The J gene is TRBJ1-2, the V gene TRBV28, with 9 bases fitting TRBD1. CDR1 is MDHEN and CDR2 is SYDVKM in the germline V gene. V lost 5 bases to trimming and J lost 3 bases; unmatched junction nucleotides: 7. This CDR3 spans 15 amino acids. The CDR3 reads CASSPLGTGYYGYTF. The DNA for the CDR3 is TGTGCCAGCAGTCCTTTGGGGACAGGGTACTATGGCTACACCTTC.

This clone occurred once. The chain has TRBV5-1 and TRBJ2-7; a weak D match, TRBD1 (5 bases). V lost 0 bases and J lost 5, with 12 bases in between. Germline CDR1 and CDR2: SGHRS and YFSETQ. The CDR3 is 14 residues long. The CDR3 is CASSLDQGTHEQYF. The CDR3 nucleotides read TGCGCCAGCAGCTTGGATCAGGGAACACACGAGCAGTACTTC.

The rearrangement joins TRBV5-1 to TRBJ2-3; D is possibly TRBD1 (6 bases). The CDR3 covers 14 residues. Per the germline V gene, CDR1 is SGHRS and CDR2 is YFSETQ. V lost 4 bases and J lost 4, with 13 bases in between. CDR3 protein: CASSPRTVSDTQYF. CDR3 nucleotide sequence: TGCGCCAGCAGCCCACGGACAGTCTCAGATACGCAGTATTTT.

This sequence joins TRBV19 and TRBJ2-7; D might be TRBD2 (6 bases). Trimming cost V 1 base and J 0 bases, with 13 bases left between them. Germline V gene data show CDR1 as LNHDA and CDR2 as SQIVND (reference sequence). The CDR3 is 16 amino acids. DNA for the CDR3: TGTGCCAGTAGTATAGGGACGCGGGAAAGCTCCTACGAGCAGTACTTC. Residues: CASSIGTRESSYEQYF.

This clone was seen more than once but under ten times. V usage is TRBV10-3 and J usage is TRBJ2-3; a possible D gene is TRBD2 (5 bases). CDR3 length: 14 residues. V lost 10 bases, J lost 3 bases, and 17 bases lay in between. Germline V CDR1 and CDR2: ENHRY, SYGVKD. The CDR3 reads CASVPSSHTDTQYF. DNA of the CDR3: TGTGCCAGCGTCCCTAGCTCGCATACAGATACGCAGTATTTT.